The 24 T cell receptor beta chains presented below share a single source sample, sequenced in a study of blood T cell repertoires in COVID-19 (dated by TCRdb to about 2020). Libraries were made using the immunoSEQ multiplex PCR assay. The source is immuneACCESS, and TCRdb retained only in-frame sequences with V and J called. Part of the clones is not carried over; for the studies checked, unresolved V genes explain less than half of this, and the remainder is unexplained. The sample profile shows some 140,000 clones; roughly 90% of them were found once. Clones ranked in the top ten supply approximately 2.3% of the sample. Sequencing was performed on peripheral blood. These receptors all come from a man in his 70s with active COVID-19.

The chain has TRBV7-3 and TRBJ1-1; D might be TRBD1 (6 bases). The CDR3 extends over 15 amino acids. The germline V gene encodes CDR1 SGHTA and CDR2 FQGTGA. V was trimmed by 5 bases and J by 5 bases, leaving 18 bases between them. CDR3 DNA sequence: TGTGCCAGCAGCCCTGAGTCCGACAGGCCAACTGAAGCTTTCTTT. Encoded protein: CASSPESDRPTEAFF.

V usage is TRBV6-2 or TRBV6-3 and J usage is TRBJ2-4; D remains ambiguous. This CDR3 is built from 14 residues. CDR1 is MNHEY, CDR2 SVGEGT, per germline. V dropped 7 bases and J dropped 0 bases, with 10 bases sitting between them. CDR3 bases: TGTGCCAGCACCCCAACCGGAGCCAAAAACATTCAGTACTTC. This gives the protein CASTPTGAKNIQYF.

This rearrangement joins TRBV9 to TRBJ1-4; no clear D gene. V shed 3 bases and J shed 8 bases, with 8 bases lying between them. This CDR3 is built from 12 residues. The V gene's germline CDR1 is SGDLS and CDR2 YYNGEE. In nucleotides, the CDR3 is TGTGCCAGCAGCGCGAGAGGGGAAAAACTGTTTTTT. Translation gives CASSARGEKLFF.

The chain combines TRBV27 with TRBJ1-6; 10 nucleotides agree with TRBD1. CDR1 and CDR2 from the germline V gene are MNHEY and SMNVEV (reference sequence). V was clipped by 2 bases and J by 9 bases; unmatched bases: 4. There are 15 residues in the CDR3. The chain's CDR3 is CASSLEGTGASPLHF. DNA for the CDR3: TGTGCCAGCAGTTTAGAGGGGACAGGGGCTTCACCCCTCCACTTT.

In its sample, this clone was seen once. The V gene is TRBV3-1 (or the pseudogene TRBV3-2), the J gene TRBJ2-5, with D tentatively TRBD1 (5 bases). Germline CDR1 and CDR2: LGHDT and YNNKEL (reference sequence). The CDR3 runs 14 residues. V was pared by 5 bases and J by 5 bases, with 15 bases between. CDR3 bases: TGTGCCAGCAGCTTTACAGGTTCAGGGGAGACCCAGTACTTC. Its protein product is CASSFTGSGETQYF.

This chain uses TRBV28 with TRBJ2-1; a weak D match, TRBD1 (6 bases). The V and J ends lost 6 bases and 8 bases respectively, with 11 bases between them. CDR3 size: 12 residues. CDR1 is MDHEN, CDR2 SYDVKM, per germline. CDR3 sequence reads: CASSLQGDEQFF. The CDR3 nucleotides read TGTGCCAGCAGCTTACAGGGTGATGAGCAGTTCTTC.

This clone was seen a handful of times. The rearrangement uses TRBV5-1 and TRBJ1-1, with D unresolved. The CDR3 extends over 13 amino acids. The germline V gene has CDR1 SGHRS and CDR2 YFSETQ. V lost 1 base and J lost 2, with 6 bases in between. The chain's CDR3 is CASSLTDNTEAFF. The CDR3 coding sequence is TGCGCCAGCAGCTTGACAGATAACACTGAAGCTTTCTTT.

The chain uses TRBV6-5 and TRBJ1-1; perhaps TRBD1 as D (5 bases). CDR1 and CDR2 from the germline V gene are MNHEY and SVGAGI. The CDR3 covers 16 residues. V dropped 0 bases and J dropped 3 bases, with 14 bases sitting between them. Here the CDR3 reads CASSYSKGAGDTEAFF. The CDR3 coding sequence is TGTGCCAGCAGTTACTCGAAAGGGGCTGGGGACACTGAAGCTTTCTTT.

In this sample, this clone turned up once. The chain employs TRBV9 and TRBJ1-2; 9 bases match TRBD1. The CDR3 has 15 amino acids. The V and J ends lost 0 bases and 7 bases, in that order; junction bases with no gene match: 7. Germline assignment: CDR1 SGDLS and CDR2 YYNGEE. The CDR3 DNA reads TGTGCCAGCAGCGTAGCCGGGACAGGGAATCGTGGCTACACCTTC. The encoded protein is CASSVAGTGNRGYTF.

The chain joins TRBV9 to TRBJ2-5; perhaps TRBD2 as D (7 bases). There are 16 residues in the CDR3. The germline V gene encodes CDR1 SGDLS and CDR2 YYNGEE. V gave up 3 bases and J gave up 5 bases, with 20 bases separating them. The CDR3 DNA sequence: TGTGCCAGCAGCGCCGGCGGGGGCGGGAGAGGCGAGACCCAGTACTTC. Amino acid sequence: CASSAGGGGRGETQYF. The full variable domain, rest sourced from reference TRBV9 and TRBJ2-5, is DSGVTQTPKHLITATGQRVTLRCSPRSGDLSVYWYQQSLDQGLQFLIQYYNGEERAKGNILERFSAQQFPDLHSELNLSSLELGDSALYFCASSAGGGGRGETQYFGPGTRLLVL.

V is TRBV5-1 and J is TRBJ2-1, with a tentative D call TRBD1 (6 bases). V dropped 4 bases and J dropped 4 bases, with 18 bases sitting between them. The CDR3 is made up of 16 amino acids. Germline V gives CDR1 SGHRS, CDR2 YFSETQ. In DNA form, the CDR3 reads TGCGCCAGCAGCCCCTGGGTGAGGGGGTCTTACAATGAGCAGTTCTTC. This encodes CASSPWVRGSYNEQFF.

The DNA for the CDR3 is TGTGCCAGCAGTTTATCTGCAGACAGAAATACGCAGTATTTT. Residues: CASSLSADRNTQYF. The V and J genes are TRBV27 and TRBJ2-3; TRBD1 might be the D (5 bases). The germline CDR1 and CDR2 sequences are MNHEY and SMNVEV (reference sequence). V lost 0 bases, J lost 7 bases, and 11 bases lay in between. The CDR3 contains 14 residues.

This chain joins TRBV7-2 and TRBJ2-7; TRBD2 is a possible D gene (5 bases). This CDR3 is 15 amino acids long. Germline lookup yields CDR1 SGHTA and CDR2 FQGNSA. Trimming took 5 bases from V and 1 from J, leaving 15 bases between them. CDR3 nucleotide sequence: TGTGCCAGCAGCCCCTTTTCGGCGGGTTCCTACGAGCAGTACTTC. It yields the protein CASSPFSAGSYEQYF.

The V gene is TRBV19, the J gene TRBJ2-7; D uncertain. The germline gives CDR1 LNHDA, CDR2 SQIVND (reference sequence). V dropped 5 bases and J dropped 3 bases, with 14 bases sitting between them. This CDR3 is built from 14 residues. CDR3 sequence reads: CASSPLRRIYEQYF. In nucleotides, the CDR3 is TGTGCCAGTAGTCCACTCAGGCGAATCTACGAGCAGTACTTC.

This sequence joins TRBV6-5 and TRBJ2-6; tentative D call: TRBD2 (5 bases). The V end was cut by 8 bases, the J end by 0 bases, with 5 bases between. CDR3 size: 13 residues. Per germline, CDR1 MNHEY and CDR2 SVGAGI. The CDR3 bases are TGTGCCAGCGGGAGCTCTGGGGCCAACGTCCTGACTTTC. It yields the protein CASGSSGANVLTF.

The chain links TRBV23-1 to TRBJ2-1; 11 nucleotides align to TRBD2. TRBV23-1 belongs to the ORF category, with a function that is uncertain. J was trimmed by 0 bases and V by 3 bases; bases with no gene match: 13. CDR3 length equals 20 residues. CDR3 residues: CASSQSSGRLHLSSYNEQFF. CDR3 sequence (DNA): TGCGCCAGCAGTCAGTCTAGCGGGAGGCTCCACCTTAGCTCCTACAATGAGCAGTTCTTC.

The CDR3: CASSPTSGRASYEQYF. The CDR3 DNA is TGTGCCAGCAGCCCGACTAGCGGGAGGGCCAGCTACGAGCAGTACTTC. V is TRBV9 and J is TRBJ2-7; 14 nucleotides line up with TRBD2. Trimming took 4 bases from V and 3 from J; bases not matched to a gene: 6. The CDR3 totals 16 residues. Germline V lookup: CDR1 SGDLS, CDR2 YYNGEE.

This chain links TRBV5-4 with TRBJ2-1, with D tentatively TRBD2 (5 bases). The ends were cut back, 3 bases at V and 4 bases at J, with 8 bases in the middle. CDR1 is SGHNT, CDR2 YYREEE, per germline (reference sequence). This CDR3 contains 13 residues. CDR3: CASSSPGYNEQFF. The DNA of the CDR3 is TGTGCCAGCAGCTCCCCGGGGTACAATGAGCAGTTCTTC.

The chain has TRBV7-9 and TRBJ1-5, with a possible D match to TRBD1 (6 bases). This CDR3 is built from 14 residues. V was clipped by 2 bases and J by 6 bases, with 11 bases between them. Per germline, CDR1 SEHNR and CDR2 FQNEAQ (reference sequence). CDR3 protein: CASSLQGTSQPQHF. The CDR3 DNA reads TGTGCCAGCAGCTTACAGGGGACGAGTCAGCCCCAGCATTTT.

This clone has more than one count but fewer than ten. The chain is built from TRBV19 and TRBJ2-3; perhaps TRBD2 as D (6 bases). The ends were cut back, 2 bases at V and 5 bases at J, with 17 bases in the middle. The germline CDR1 and CDR2 sequences are LNHDA and SQIVND (reference sequence). The CDR3 runs 16 residues. The CDR3 DNA reads TGTGCCAGTAGTATACGGTTGGGGGGTGTTGGAGATACGCAGTATTTT. It translates to CASSIRLGGVGDTQYF. Full variable domain (remainder filled in from reference TRBV19 and TRBJ2-3): DGGITQSPKYLFRKEGQNVTLSCEQNLNHDAMYWYRQDPGQGLRLIYYSQIVNDFQKGDIAEGYSVSREKKESFPLTVTSAQKNPTAFYLCASSIRLGGVGDTQYFGPGTRLTVL.

The rearrangement links TRBV18 to TRBJ2-1, with D perhaps matching TRBD1 (6 bases). Germline V CDR1 and CDR2: KGHSH, LQKENI. The CDR3 length is 16 residues. The V end lost 3 bases, the J end lost 2 bases, and 14 bases lay between the germline ends. CDR3 sequence reads: CASSPVGQGTYNEQFF. The CDR3 DNA sequence: TGTGCCAGCTCACCGGTAGGGCAGGGGACCTACAATGAGCAGTTCTTC.

The rearrangement links TRBV18 to TRBJ2-7, with TRBD2 matching over 9 bases. The length of the CDR3 is 16 residues. V lost 3 bases, J lost 5 bases, and 11 bases stayed unmatched. Germline lookup yields CDR1 KGHSH and CDR2 LQKENI. The CDR3 DNA follows: TGTGCCAGCTCACCGAACTTAGCGGGAGCTGGCAACGAGCAGTACTTC. Translated: CASSPNLAGAGNEQYF.

The gene calls are TRBV4-2 and TRBJ2-1; 8 bases are shared with TRBD1. Trimming removed 0 bases from V and 14 bases from J; junction bases left unmatched: 6. Per the germline V gene, CDR1 is LGHNA and CDR2 is YNFKEQ. This CDR3 is built from 13 residues. CDR3 residues: CASSQDGRTGKFF. The CDR3 bases are TGTGCCAGCAGCCAAGATGGTAGGACAGGGAAGTTCTTC.

The chain carries TRBV9 and TRBJ2-3, with unresolved D. V dropped 4 bases and J dropped 3 bases, with 6 bases sitting between them. Germline V gives CDR1 SGDLS, CDR2 YYNGEE. The length of the CDR3 is 12 residues. The CDR3 loop reads CASSPETDTQYF. CDR3 nucleotides: TGTGCCAGCAGCCCCGAGACAGATACGCAGTATTTT. Looking up the rest from reference TRBV9 and TRBJ2-3 gives the full variable domain: DSGVTQTPKHLITATGQRVTLRCSPRSGDLSVYWYQQSLDQGLQFLIQYYNGEERAKGNILERFSAQQFPDLHSELNLSSLELGDSALYFCASSPETDTQYFGPGTRLTVL.